Following are 15 T cell receptor beta chains from one sample sequenced in a study of Graves' ophthalmopathy and Graves' hyperthyroidism. Researchers took RNA transcripts and amplified TCR beta CDR3 regions from them. First-round RT-PCR with HTBI primers preceded a second-round multiplex PCR. TCRdb independently ran MiXCR on the multiplex PCR reads; one entry per CDR3 protein. The sample has about 400,000 distinct CDR3 sequences, roughly 14% seen once; the top ten hold roughly 7%. The sample taken for sequencing was peripheral blood. These receptors came from a woman between 18 and 30 years old with stable Graves' hyperthyroidism.

In its sample, this clonotype was seen many times. This chain uses TRBV12-3 or TRBV12-4 with TRBJ1-5, with D possibly matching TRBD1 (5 bases). This CDR3 has 14 amino acids. V was trimmed by 6 bases and J by 5 bases, leaving 14 bases between them. The DNA for the CDR3 is TGTGCCAGCAGGGGCGAGGGGTCTTATCAGCCCCAGCATTTT. It is translated as CASRGEGSYQPQHF.

This clonotype was counted many times. This sequence joins TRBV19 and TRBJ2-7; 7 bases are a match to TRBD2. The CDR3 runs to 14 residues. CDR1 is LNHDA, CDR2 SQIVND, per germline (reference sequence). V lost 2 bases to trimming and J lost 2 bases; unmatched junction nucleotides: 3. The DNA for the CDR3 is TGTGCCAGTAGTATAATGGCGGGGGCCTACGAGCAGTACTTC. Translation gives CASSIMAGAYEQYF.

V usage is TRBV6-2 or TRBV6-3 and J usage is TRBJ1-5; TRBD1 matches at 8 bases. Germline CDR1 is MNHEY and CDR2 is SVGEGT. CDR3 length: 18 residues. After removal of 2 bases from V and 6 bases from J, the junction contained 15 bases not matched to a gene. CDR3 nucleotides: TGTGCCAGCAGTTACGCTTGGAACTCAGGGGGCCTAGGTCAGCCCCAGCATTTT. This codes for CASSYAWNSGGLGQPQHF.

The rearrangement links TRBV4-1 to TRBJ2-5, with a weak D call TRBD1 (5 bases). The CDR3 contains 17 residues. Trimming took 0 bases from V and 2 from J, leaving 16 bases between them. From germline, CDR1 is MGHRA and CDR2 YSYEKL. CDR3 protein: CASSQDKSRVGQETQYF. CDR3 nucleotide sequence: TGCGCCAGCAGCCAAGATAAGAGCAGGGTGGGGCAAGAGACCCAGTACTTC.

Ten or more counts support this clonotype. In nucleotides, the CDR3 is TGCGCCAGCAGTCGGGACTTCTTAGGGTCGAACACTGAAGCTTTCTTT. Amino acid sequence: CASSRDFLGSNTEAFF. The chain uses TRBV5-1 and TRBJ1-1, with TRBD1 as a possible D gene (5 bases). This CDR3 contains 16 residues. Trimming removed 5 bases at V and 1 base at J, with 18 bases between. Germline V gene data show CDR1 as SGHRS and CDR2 as YFSETQ.

This clonotype has a count of ten or more. The chain is built from TRBV11-2 and TRBJ2-7; D is ambiguous. Deletions cut 1 base from V and 2 bases from J, with 6 bases between. The CDR3 consists of 13 residues. The germline CDR1 and CDR2 sequences are SGHAT and FQNNGV. For the CDR3, the DNA is TGTGCCAGCAGCTTAGCCAGTGCCTACGAGCAGTACTTC. Translated: CASSLASAYEQYF.

This clonotype was detected ten times or more. The chain combines TRBV29-1 with TRBJ1-1; D remains ambiguous. Germline CDR1 reads SQVTM; CDR2 reads ANQGSEA. V was shortened by 2 bases and J by 7 bases, with 8 bases between the two germline ends. The CDR3 contains 11 residues. CDR3 coding DNA: TGCAGCGTTGAAAAGGACCTTGAAGCTTTCTTT. Encoded protein: CSVEKDLEAFF.

Many counts were recorded for this clonotype. The gene calls are TRBV2 and TRBJ2-7; TRBD2 might be the D (6 bases). Germline loops: CDR1 SNHLY, CDR2 FYNNEI. The CDR3 contains 13 residues. V lost 4 bases, J lost 7 bases, and 14 bases lay in between. CDR3 DNA sequence: TGTGCCAGCAGTGGATGGAGGAGGGATGAGCAGTACTTC. As protein: CASSGWRRDEQYF.

This clonotype was picked up a small number of times. This chain joins TRBV18 and TRBJ2-5, with D uncertain. From germline, CDR1 is KGHSH and CDR2 LQKENI. V lost 3 bases to trimming and J lost 0 bases, with 17 bases between them. The CDR3 loop spans 17 amino acids. As DNA, the CDR3 is TGTGCCAGCTCACCGACGGCGGCCCTGGGGAACCAAGAGACCCAGTACTTC. This translates into CASSPTAALGNQETQYF.

CDR3 DNA: TGTGCCAGCACCGTGGGAGACGAGCAGTACTTC. It codes for CASTVGDEQYF. The chain links TRBV6-1 to TRBJ2-7, with D possibly matching TRBD2 (5 bases). CDR3 length equals 11 residues. V was pared by 7 bases and J by 5 bases, with 9 bases between. Germline V gene data show CDR1 as MNHNS and CDR2 as SASEGT.

There are many counts of this clonotype. The chain employs TRBV12-3 or TRBV12-4 and TRBJ1-2; 7 bases line up with TRBD1. The CDR3 consists of 15 residues. V shed 7 bases and J 1 base; nucleotides not matched to a gene: 9. The CDR3 sequence is CASTPTGLNNYGYTF. In nucleotides, the CDR3 is TGTGCCAGCACCCCGACAGGGCTCAATAACTATGGCTACACCTTC.

The chain carries TRBV6-2 or TRBV6-3 and TRBJ2-5; 7 bases align to TRBD1. Germline-derived CDR1 and CDR2 are MNHEY and SVGEGT. The CDR3 extends over 16 amino acids. Trimming at V came to 2 bases and at J to 3 bases, leaving 9 bases not matched to a gene. CDR3: CASSYARQGREETQYF. CDR3 nucleotides: TGTGCCAGCAGTTACGCGCGACAGGGACGGGAAGAGACCCAGTACTTC.

This clonotype came up many times. The chain links TRBV20-1 to TRBJ1-2; D possibly corresponds to TRBD1 (5 bases). The germline V and J ends were trimmed by 6 bases and 8 bases, with 16 bases remaining between them. The germline gives CDR1 DFQATT, CDR2 SNEGSKA (reference sequence). This CDR3 contains 12 residues. The CDR3 spells CSADRAGKGYTF. CDR3 DNA: TGCAGTGCCGATAGGGCAGGGAAGGGCTACACCTTC.

This clonotype was recorded at least ten times. As DNA, the CDR3 is TGTGCCAGCACCGTGATCTCCTACGAGCAGTACTTC. This translates into CASTVISYEQYF. This rearrangement joins TRBV6-2 or TRBV6-3 to TRBJ2-7; D is unclear. Per the germline V gene, CDR1 is MNHEY and CDR2 is SVGEGT. The CDR3 contains 12 residues. Trimming cost V 7 bases and J 0 bases, with 7 bases left between them.

The J gene is TRBJ2-5, the V gene TRBV6-5; 10 bases fit TRBD1. The germline V gene has CDR1 MNHEY and CDR2 SVGAGI. This CDR3 is 17 amino acids long. V dropped 4 bases and J dropped 2; count of bases not matched to a gene: 10. The CDR3 nucleotides read TGTGCCAGCAGTTTTTCCGGGACAGGGGACGAACAAGAGACCCAGTACTTC. It yields the protein CASSFSGTGDEQETQYF.